This T cell receptor beta chain was identified during a study of cytotoxic CD8 clonotypes in ibrutinib-treated CLL. General observations from the study: Public clonotypes showed up rarely, and on treatment they shrank or held steady.

Notes on this clone: Its antigen remains unidentified.

The repertoire was sequenced with immunoSEQ multiplex PCR; TCRdb's copy has only in-frame clones and lacks some. In the table there are 100,000 to 150,000 clones, approximately 83% of which are singletons. Sequences were derived from PBMCs, sampled after 24 months of ibrutinib treatment. The source is a human donor with chronic lymphocytic leukemia.

The CDR3 loop reads CASSQAGTGDTGELFF. The CDR3 DNA reads as TGCGCCAGCAGCCAGGCCGGGACAGGGGACACCGGGGAGCTGTTTTTT. This chain uses TRBV4-1 with TRBJ2-2; 10 bases map to TRBD1. Germline lookup yields CDR1 MGHRA and CDR2 YSYEKL. CDR3 size: 16 residues. Trimming took 3 bases from V and 3 from J; bases not matched to a gene: 4.